The 16 T cell receptor beta chains listed next were all sequenced from one sample in a study of regulatory T cells in long-lasting Graves disease. CDR3-region Arm-PCR and iRepertoire HTBI primers produced the TCR beta libraries. One entry per CDR3 protein, called by TCRdb with MiXCR from the multiplex PCR reads. The data contain 300,000 to 400,000 distinct CDR3 sequences, around 17% of them singletons. The time point was: newly diagnosed GD, antithyroid drugs for less than 3 months. The TCR library was prepared using RNA isolated from PBMCs. The same data also went into a second study, on T cells in Graves' hyperthyroidism and ophthalmopathy.

Sequencing was performed on peripheral blood mononuclear cells (PBMCs), taken at new diagnosis, from a patient treated with antithyroid drugs. Receptors originate from a man in his forties or fifties with Graves disease.

The rearrangement links TRBV7-2 to TRBJ2-5; 12 bases agree with TRBD2. Germline assignment: CDR1 SGHTA and CDR2 FQGNSA. V dropped 5 bases and J dropped 3; count of bases not matched to a gene: 7. The length of the CDR3 is 16 residues. CDR3 in DNA: TGTGCCAGCAGCCGGGCTAGCGGGGGGGATAAAGAGACCCAGTACTTC. This gives the protein CASSRASGGDKETQYF. The entire variable domain, with the rest obtained from reference TRBV7-2 and TRBJ2-5, is as follows: GAGVSQSPSNKVTEKGKDVELRCDPISGHTALYWYRQSLGQGLEFLIYFQGNSAPDKSGLPSDRFSAERTGGSVSTLTIQRTQQEDSAVYLCASSRASGGDKETQYFGPGTRLLVL.

This chain links TRBV6-2 or TRBV6-3 with TRBJ1-3; D is undetermined. V dropped 5 bases and J dropped 0 bases, with 11 bases sitting between them. The CDR3 totals 15 residues. From germline, CDR1 is MNHEY and CDR2 SVGEGT. For the CDR3, the DNA is TGTGCCAGCAGTAAAGCTCGCCGCTCTGGAAACACCATATATTTT. Its translation is CASSKARRSGNTIYF.

This sequence joins TRBV20-1 and TRBJ2-2; 8 nucleotides align to TRBD2. Unmatched junction bases numbered 9, after V lost 0 bases and J lost 6 bases. This CDR3 is built from 16 residues. Germline CDR1 DFQATT, CDR2 SNEGSKA (reference sequence). CDR3 protein: CSARDRGGGFAGELFF. The CDR3 DNA reads as TGCAGTGCTAGAGATCGAGGCGGGGGGTTCGCCGGGGAGCTGTTTTTT.

This clonotype was counted between two and nine times. The chain joins TRBV29-1 to TRBJ1-2; 8 bases fit TRBD1. Germline assignment: CDR1 SQVTM and CDR2 ANQGSEA. The J segment lost 4 bases and the V segment lost 2 bases, leaving 6 bases of the junction unmatched. The CDR3 is made up of 14 amino acids. The CDR3 sequence is CSVEPGTGGYGYTF. As DNA, the CDR3 is TGCAGCGTTGAACCAGGAACAGGGGGCTATGGCTACACCTTC.

This clonotype was counted ten times or more. The rearrangement uses TRBV6-5 and TRBJ2-7; D assignment may be TRBD1 or TRBD2 (6 bases each). The CDR3 spans 17 residues. Germline V gene lookup returns CDR1 MNHEY and CDR2 SVGAGI. Trimming removed 0 bases from V and 2 bases from J, with 17 bases in between. CDR3 coding DNA: TGTGCCAGCAGTTACTCGATGGGGGCAGGGGAGGCCTACGAGCAGTACTTC. Protein: CASSYSMGAGEAYEQYF.

This clonotype appeared many times. The rearrangement uses TRBV9 and TRBJ1-1, with D possibly TRBD1 on 5 matching bases. Trimming left V 9 bases short and J 6 bases short, with 18 bases between. This CDR3 comprises 13 residues. Per germline, CDR1 SGDLS and CDR2 YYNGEE. CDR3 DNA: TGTGCCACCCGGGACCCTCGGCGGCCTGAAGCTTTCTTT. Amino acid sequence: CATRDPRRPEAFF.

This clonotype was picked up many times. The chain carries TRBV5-4 and TRBJ1-1, with D unresolved. Germline values: CDR1 SGHNT, CDR2 YYREEE (reference sequence). Trimming shortened V by 4 bases and J by 6 bases, and 13 bases separated the two germline ends. The CDR3 is 13 residues long. In DNA, the CDR3 is TGTGCCAGCAGCCGGGAGCCAGACGCTGAAGCTTTCTTT. Residues: CASSREPDAEAFF.

This clonotype has more than one count but fewer than ten. This rearrangement joins TRBV7-2 to TRBJ2-7; D is perhaps TRBD1 or TRBD2 (5 bases each). Looked up from germline, CDR1 is SGHTA and CDR2 is FQGNSA. The length of the CDR3 is 14 residues. Trimming cost V 5 bases and J 2 bases, with 13 bases left between them. Here the CDR3 reads CASSVPGRTYEQYF. The CDR3 nucleotides are TGTGCCAGCAGCGTCCCGGGACGGACCTACGAGCAGTACTTC.

This clonotype was counted at least ten times. The rearrangement links TRBV27 to TRBJ2-7; either TRBD1 or TRBD2 may fit D (5 bases each). CDR3 size: 12 residues. Germline CDR1 MNHEY, CDR2 SMNVEV (reference sequence). Trimming shortened V by 6 bases and J by 6 bases, and 12 bases separated the two germline ends. CDR3 sequence (DNA): TGTGCCAGCAGCCCCCGAGGGGCCGAGCAGTACTTC. Amino acids: CASSPRGAEQYF.

Ten or more counts support this clonotype. DNA for the CDR3: TGTGCCAGCAGTGAAGGTTTTGGGGCCAACGTCCTGACTTTC. Its protein is CASSEGFGANVLTF. The chain uses TRBV2 and TRBJ2-6, with no clear D. Trimming stripped 1 base from V and 3 bases from J, with 4 bases between. CDR3 length equals 14 residues. The germline gives CDR1 SNHLY, CDR2 FYNNEI. Using reference TRBV2 and TRBJ2-6 for the parts outside the CDR3, the full variable domain is EPEVTQTPSHQVTQMGQEVILRCVPISNHLYFYWYRQILGQKVEFLVSFYNNEISEKSEIFDDQFSVERPDGSNFTLKIRSTKLEDSAMYFCASSEGFGANVLTFGAGSRLTVL.

In regard to this clonotype: A much larger clone lies one base from this, so it may be a read error. The chain links TRBV2 to TRBJ2-7; TRBD2 matches 8 bases. The CDR3 runs 16 residues. V lost 8 bases and J lost 5; bases outside the gene matches: 17. Germline CDR1 and CDR2: SNHLY and FYNNEI. CDR3 in DNA: TGTGCCAGCTCACCATCGATGGGGCTAGCGGGCAACGAGCAGTACTTC. Protein product: CASSPSMGLAGNEQYF.

This rearrangement joins TRBV15 to TRBJ2-2, with TRBD1 as a possible D gene (5 bases). V was pared by 1 base and J by 3 bases, with 9 bases between. Germline CDR1 reads LNHNV; CDR2 reads YYDKDF (reference sequence). The CDR3 contains 15 residues. The CDR3 region has the DNA TGTGCCACCAGCAGAGCAGGGATGGACACCGGGGAGCTGTTTTTT. It codes for CATSRAGMDTGELFF.

The sample holds a few counts of this clonotype. The chain employs TRBV4-2 and TRBJ2-1; tentatively, D is TRBD2 (6 bases). The V end was cut by 0 bases, the J end by 0 bases, with 18 bases between. The CDR3 runs to 19 residues. The germline gives CDR1 LGHNA, CDR2 YNFKEQ. The CDR3, as DNA: TGTGCCAGCAGCCAAGACGGGAGCCAGATTGGAAGCTCCTACAATGAGCAGTTCTTC. Protein: CASSQDGSQIGSSYNEQFF.

This clonotype was seen many times. The V and J genes are TRBV2 and TRBJ2-2, with D perhaps TRBD2 (6 bases). Germline V gives CDR1 SNHLY, CDR2 FYNNEI. There are 14 residues in the CDR3. Trimming left V 5 bases short and J 6 bases short, with 13 bases between. The CDR3 coding sequence is TGTGCCAGCAGTCCAGTCGCGGGGCCCGGGGAGCTGTTTTTT. It is translated as CASSPVAGPGELFF.

V usage is TRBV20-1 and J usage is TRBJ2-7; perhaps TRBD1 as D (6 bases). The CDR3 covers 13 residues. The germline V gene encodes CDR1 DFQATT and CDR2 SNEGSKA (reference sequence). With 8 bases removed from V and 0 bases from J, the gap between germline ends came to 14 bases. The CDR3 region has the DNA TGCAGTACCCCGGGCAGGGGCTCCTACGAGCAGTACTTC. This codes for CSTPGRGSYEQYF.

This clonotype was counted many times. The chain combines TRBV9 with TRBJ2-3; D possibly corresponds to TRBD1 (6 bases). The germline CDR1 and CDR2 sequences are SGDLS and YYNGEE. The CDR3 contains 13 residues. V lost 0 bases and J 6 bases, leaving 8 bases between the germline ends. CDR3 nucleotide sequence: TGTGCCAGCAGCGTAGCCGACAGGGATACGCAGTATTTT. Its protein product is CASSVADRDTQYF.